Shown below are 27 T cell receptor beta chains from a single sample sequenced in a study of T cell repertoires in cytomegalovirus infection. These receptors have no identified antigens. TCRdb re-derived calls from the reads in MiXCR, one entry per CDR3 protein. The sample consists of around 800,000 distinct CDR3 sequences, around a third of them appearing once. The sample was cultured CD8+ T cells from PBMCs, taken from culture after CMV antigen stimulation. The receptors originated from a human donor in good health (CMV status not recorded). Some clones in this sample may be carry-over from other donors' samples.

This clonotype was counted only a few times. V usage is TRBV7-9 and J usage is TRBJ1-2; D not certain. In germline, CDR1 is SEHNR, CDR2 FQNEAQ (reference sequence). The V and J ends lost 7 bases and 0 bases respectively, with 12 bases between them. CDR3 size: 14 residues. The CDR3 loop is CASIAAGANYGYTF. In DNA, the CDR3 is TGTGCCAGCATAGCTGCCGGAGCTAACTATGGCTACACCTTC.

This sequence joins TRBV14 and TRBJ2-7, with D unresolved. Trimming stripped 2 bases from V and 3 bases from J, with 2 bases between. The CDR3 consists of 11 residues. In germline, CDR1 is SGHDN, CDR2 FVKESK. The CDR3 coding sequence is TGTGCCAGCAGCCAACTCTACGAGCAGTACTTC. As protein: CASSQLYEQYF.

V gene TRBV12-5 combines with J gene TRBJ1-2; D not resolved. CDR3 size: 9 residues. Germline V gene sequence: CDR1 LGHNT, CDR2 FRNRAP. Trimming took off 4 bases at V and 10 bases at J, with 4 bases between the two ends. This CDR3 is CASGSTYTF. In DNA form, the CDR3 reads TGTGCTAGTGGTTCGACCTACACCTTC.

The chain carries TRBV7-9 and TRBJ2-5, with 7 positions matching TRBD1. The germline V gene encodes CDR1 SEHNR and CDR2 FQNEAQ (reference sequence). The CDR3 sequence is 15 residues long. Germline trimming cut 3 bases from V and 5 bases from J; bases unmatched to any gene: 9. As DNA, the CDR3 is TGTGCCAGCAGCTTCGTAAAGGGGGCGCCGGAGACCCAGTACTTC. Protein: CASSFVKGAPETQYF.

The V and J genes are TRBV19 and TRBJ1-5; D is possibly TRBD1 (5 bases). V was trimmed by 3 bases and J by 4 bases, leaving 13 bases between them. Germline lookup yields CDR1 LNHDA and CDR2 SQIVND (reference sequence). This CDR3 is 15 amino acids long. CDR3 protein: CASSISGVGNQPQHF. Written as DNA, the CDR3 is TGTGCCAGTAGTATTTCGGGGGTGGGAAATCAGCCCCAGCATTTT.

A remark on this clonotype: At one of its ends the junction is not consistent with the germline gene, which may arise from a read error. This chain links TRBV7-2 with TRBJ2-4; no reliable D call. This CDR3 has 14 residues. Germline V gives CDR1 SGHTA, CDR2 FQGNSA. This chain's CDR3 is CASSSRVTKSIQYF. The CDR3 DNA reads TGTGCCAGCAGCTCCCGGGTGACCAAAAGCATTCAGTACTTC.

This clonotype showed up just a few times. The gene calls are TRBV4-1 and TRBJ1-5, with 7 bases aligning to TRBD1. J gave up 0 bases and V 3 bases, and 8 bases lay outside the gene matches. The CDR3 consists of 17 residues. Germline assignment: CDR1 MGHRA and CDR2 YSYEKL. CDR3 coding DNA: TGCGCCAGCAGCCAGTGGGTGCCAGGGGGTAGCAATCAGCCCCAGCATTTT. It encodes CASSQWVPGGSNQPQHF.

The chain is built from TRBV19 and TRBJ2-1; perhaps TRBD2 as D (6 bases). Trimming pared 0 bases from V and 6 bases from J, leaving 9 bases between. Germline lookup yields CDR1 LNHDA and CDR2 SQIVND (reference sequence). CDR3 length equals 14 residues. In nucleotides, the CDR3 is TGTGCCAGTAGTATAGAGGCGGGGATCAATGAGCAGTTCTTC. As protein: CASSIEAGINEQFF. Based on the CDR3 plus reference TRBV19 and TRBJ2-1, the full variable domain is DGGITQSPKYLFRKEGQNVTLSCEQNLNHDAMYWYRQDPGQGLRLIYYSQIVNDFQKGDIAEGYSVSREKKESFPLTVTSAQKNPTAFYLCASSIEAGINEQFFGPGTRLTVL.

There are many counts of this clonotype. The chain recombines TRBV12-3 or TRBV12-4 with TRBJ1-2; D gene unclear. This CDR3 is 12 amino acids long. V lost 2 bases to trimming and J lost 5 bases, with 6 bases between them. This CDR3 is CASSLSAYGYTF. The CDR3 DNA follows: TGTGCCAGCAGTTTATCTGCTTATGGCTACACCTTC.

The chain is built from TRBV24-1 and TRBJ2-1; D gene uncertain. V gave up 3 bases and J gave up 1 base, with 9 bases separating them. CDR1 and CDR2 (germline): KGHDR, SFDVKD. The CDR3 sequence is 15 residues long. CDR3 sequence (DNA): TGTGCCACCAGTGATATGGCAGGTTCCTACAATGAGCAGTTCTTC. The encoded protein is CATSDMAGSYNEQFF.

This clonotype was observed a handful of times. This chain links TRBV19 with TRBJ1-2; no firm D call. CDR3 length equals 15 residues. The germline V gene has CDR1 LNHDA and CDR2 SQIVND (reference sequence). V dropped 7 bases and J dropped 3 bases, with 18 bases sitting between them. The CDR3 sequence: CASTVFGGLHYGYTF. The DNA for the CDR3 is TGTGCCAGTACCGTCTTTGGAGGTCTACACTATGGCTACACCTTC.

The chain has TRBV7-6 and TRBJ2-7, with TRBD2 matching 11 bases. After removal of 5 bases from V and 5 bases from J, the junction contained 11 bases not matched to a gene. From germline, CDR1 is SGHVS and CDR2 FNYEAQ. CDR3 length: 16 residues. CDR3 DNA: TGTGCCAGCAGCCCCAAAGGTACTAGCGGGAGTAACGAGCAGTACTTC. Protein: CASSPKGTSGSNEQYF.

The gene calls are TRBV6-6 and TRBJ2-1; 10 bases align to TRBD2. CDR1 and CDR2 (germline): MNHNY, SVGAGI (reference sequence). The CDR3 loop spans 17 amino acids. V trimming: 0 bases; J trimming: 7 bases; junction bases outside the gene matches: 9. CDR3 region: CASSYSASGGSWNEQFF. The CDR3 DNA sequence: TGTGCCAGCAGTTACTCGGCTAGCGGGGGCTCCTGGAATGAGCAGTTCTTC.

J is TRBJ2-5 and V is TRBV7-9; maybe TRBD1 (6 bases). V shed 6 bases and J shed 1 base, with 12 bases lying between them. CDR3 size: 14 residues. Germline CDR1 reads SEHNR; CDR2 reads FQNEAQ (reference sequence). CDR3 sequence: CASSFGTLQETQYF. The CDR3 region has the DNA TGTGCCAGCAGTTTCGGGACACTCCAAGAGACCCAGTACTTC.

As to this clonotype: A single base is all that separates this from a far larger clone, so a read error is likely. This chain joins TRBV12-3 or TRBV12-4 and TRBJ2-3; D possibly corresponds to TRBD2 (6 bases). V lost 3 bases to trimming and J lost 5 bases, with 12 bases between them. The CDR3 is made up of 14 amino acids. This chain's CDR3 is CASSLGAGIDTQYF. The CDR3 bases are TGTGCCAGCAGTTTGGGAGCGGGCATAGATACGCAGTATTTT.

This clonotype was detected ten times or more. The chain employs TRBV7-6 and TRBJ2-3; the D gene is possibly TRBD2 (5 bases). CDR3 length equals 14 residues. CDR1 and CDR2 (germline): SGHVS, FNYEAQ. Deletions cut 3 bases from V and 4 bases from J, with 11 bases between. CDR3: CASSFNLAPDTQYF. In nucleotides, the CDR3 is TGTGCCAGCAGCTTTAATCTAGCCCCAGATACGCAGTATTTT. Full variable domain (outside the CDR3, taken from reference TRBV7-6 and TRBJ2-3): GAGVSQSPRYKVTKRGQDVALRCDPISGHVSLYWYRQALGQGPEFLTYFNYEAQQDKSGLPNDRFSAERPEGSISTLTIQRTEQRDSAMYRCASSFNLAPDTQYFGPGTRLTVL.

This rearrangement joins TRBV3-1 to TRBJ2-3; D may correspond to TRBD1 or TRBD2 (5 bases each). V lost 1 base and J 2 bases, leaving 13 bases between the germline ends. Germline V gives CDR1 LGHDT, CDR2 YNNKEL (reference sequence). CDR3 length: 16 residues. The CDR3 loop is CASSQGIGDLTDTQYF. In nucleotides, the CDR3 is TGTGCCAGCAGCCAAGGAATCGGGGACCTCACAGATACGCAGTATTTT.

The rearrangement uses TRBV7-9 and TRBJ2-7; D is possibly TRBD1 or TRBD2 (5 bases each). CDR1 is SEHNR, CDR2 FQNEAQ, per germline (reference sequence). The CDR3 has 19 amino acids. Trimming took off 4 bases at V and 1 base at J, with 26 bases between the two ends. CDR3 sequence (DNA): TGTGCCAGCAGCTCGACCGGGACCCAGGACTCCTTTCGATCCTACGAGCAGTACTTC. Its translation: CASSSTGTQDSFRSYEQYF.

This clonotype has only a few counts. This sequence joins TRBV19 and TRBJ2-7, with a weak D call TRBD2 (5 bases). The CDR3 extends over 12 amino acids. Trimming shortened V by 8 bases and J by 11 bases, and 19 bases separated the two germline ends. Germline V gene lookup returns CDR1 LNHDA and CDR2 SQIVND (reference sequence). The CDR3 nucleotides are TGTGCCAGTCCCCCTCGCGGGCAGCATAAGTACGTC. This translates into CASPPRGQHKYV.

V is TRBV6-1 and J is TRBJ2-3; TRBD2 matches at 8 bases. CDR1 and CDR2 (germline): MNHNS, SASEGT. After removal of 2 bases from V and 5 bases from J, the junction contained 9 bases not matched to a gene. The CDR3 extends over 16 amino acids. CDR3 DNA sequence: TGTGCCAGCAGTGAAAACCCCCGGCGGGGGGTAGATACGCAGTATTTT. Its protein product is CASSENPRRGVDTQYF.

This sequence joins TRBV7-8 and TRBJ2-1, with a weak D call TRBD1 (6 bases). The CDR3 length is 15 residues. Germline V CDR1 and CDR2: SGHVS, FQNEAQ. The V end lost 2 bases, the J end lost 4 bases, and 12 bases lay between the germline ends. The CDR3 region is CASSLPCTGYNEQFF. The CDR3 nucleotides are TGTGCCAGCAGCTTACCTTGTACAGGGTACAATGAGCAGTTCTTC. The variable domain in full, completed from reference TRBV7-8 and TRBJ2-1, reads GAGVSQSPRYKVAKRGQDVALRCDPISGHVSLFWYQQALGQGPEFLTYFQNEAQLDKSGLPSDRFFAERPEGSVSTLKIQRTQQEDSAVYLCASSLPCTGYNEQFFGPGTRLTVL.

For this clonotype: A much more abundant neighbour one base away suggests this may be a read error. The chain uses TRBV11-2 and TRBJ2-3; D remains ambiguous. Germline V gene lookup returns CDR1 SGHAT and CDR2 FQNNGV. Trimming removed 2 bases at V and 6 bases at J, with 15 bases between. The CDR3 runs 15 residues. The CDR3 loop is CASSLNSNSRDTQYF. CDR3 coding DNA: TGTGCCAGCAGCTTAAACAGCAATTCAAGGGATACGCAGTATTTT. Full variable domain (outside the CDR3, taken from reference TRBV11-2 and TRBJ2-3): EAGVAQSPRYKIIEKRQSVAFWCNPISGHATLYWYQQILGQGPKLLIQFQNNGVVDDSQLPKDRFSAERLKGVDSTLKIQPAKLEDSAVYLCASSLNSNSRDTQYFGPGTRLTVL.

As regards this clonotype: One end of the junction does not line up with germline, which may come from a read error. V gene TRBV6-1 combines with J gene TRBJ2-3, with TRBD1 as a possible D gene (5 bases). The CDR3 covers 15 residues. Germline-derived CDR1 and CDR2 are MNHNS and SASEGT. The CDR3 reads CVSSETRASTDTQYF. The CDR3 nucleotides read TGTGTCAGCAGTGAGACCAGGGCTAGCACAGATACGCAGTATTTT.

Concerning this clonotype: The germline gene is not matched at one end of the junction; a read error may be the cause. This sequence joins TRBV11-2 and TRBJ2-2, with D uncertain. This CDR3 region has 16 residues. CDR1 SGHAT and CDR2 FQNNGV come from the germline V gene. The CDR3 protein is CANSLVAGFNTGELFF. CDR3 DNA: TGTGCCAACAGCTTAGTAGCAGGCTTCAACACCGGGGAGCTGTTTTTT.

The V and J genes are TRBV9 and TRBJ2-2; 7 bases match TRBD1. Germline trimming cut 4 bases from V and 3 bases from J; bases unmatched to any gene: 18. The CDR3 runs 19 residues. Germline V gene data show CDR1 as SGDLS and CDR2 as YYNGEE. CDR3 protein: CASSIEGLRWQGDTGELFF. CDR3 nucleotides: TGTGCCAGCAGCATAGAAGGTTTACGGTGGCAGGGGGACACCGGGGAGCTGTTTTTT.

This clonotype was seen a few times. CDR3 sequence: CASSLVENYGYTF. Here the CDR3 DNA reads TGTGCCAGCAGCTTAGTCGAGAACTATGGCTACACCTTC. The chain links TRBV7-9 to TRBJ1-2; D gene ambiguous. Trimming removed 1 base from V and 2 bases from J, with 5 bases in between. Germline assignment: CDR1 SEHNR and CDR2 FQNEAQ (reference sequence). The CDR3 sequence is 13 residues long.

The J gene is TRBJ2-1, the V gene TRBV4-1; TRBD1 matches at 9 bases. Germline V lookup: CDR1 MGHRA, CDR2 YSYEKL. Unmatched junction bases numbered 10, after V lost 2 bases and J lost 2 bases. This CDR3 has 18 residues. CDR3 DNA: TGCGCCAGCAGCCAAATACAGGGGGCCTTGAGCGCCTACAATGAGCAGTTCTTC. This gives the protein CASSQIQGALSAYNEQFF.